This T cell receptor (beta chain) was sequenced during a study of control samples from healthy donors and cancer patients. The ends were cut back, 0 bases at V and 2 bases at J, with 14 bases in the middle. CDR1 is SGHNT, CDR2 YYREEE, per germline (reference sequence). CDR3 length: 16 residues. Method: immunoSEQ multiplex PCR; TCRdb's copy keeps in-frame clones and lacks some. The sample records fewer than 200,000 clones, over 85% being singletons. This clonotype was sampled from a man between 25 and 39 years old in good health. The genes are TRBV5-4 and TRBJ2-5; D gene unclear. The source material was blood. The CDR3 loop reads CASSLGGVQIQETQYF. DNA for the CDR3: TGTGCCAGCAGCTTGGGTGGGGTGCAGATACAAGAGACCCAGTACTTC.